This T cell receptor (beta chain) was obtained from a study of shared clonotypes between healthy human individuals. Turning to the study itself: Per donor, CD8 memory used one plate, CD8 naive used two, CD4 memory used three and CD4 naive used three.

General observations from the study: Among a handful of donors, approximately 4.6% of naive CD4 clonotypes were found in common. Although depth was large, rarefaction showed that sequencing of the sorted subsets was incomplete.

Germline CDR1 SNHLY, CDR2 FYNNEI. The CDR3 covers 14 residues. V was clipped by 5 bases and J by 2 bases, with 12 bases between them. Original methodology: Junction-only sequences without quality scores came from ImmunoSEQ, so filtering differed. The table came from immunoSEQ multiplex PCR; TCRdb's copy has only in-frame clones and leaves some out. The V and J calls and clone size come from that table; D and trimming were worked out from the DNA. Among roughly 1,800,000 clones listed, about 95% were seen once. To note about this clone: The target antigen is unknown.

In the naive CD8 group, cells lacked CD45RO and were positively selected for CCR7, so terminally differentiated effector memory CD45RA+ cells were left out. The sequencing sample was made of naive CD8+ T cells sorted from blood. This chain uses TRBV2 with TRBJ2-5, with D possibly matching TRBD1 (5 bases). The source is a young man in good health. The CDR3 spells CASSFHRLQETQYF. The DNA for the CDR3 is TGTGCCAGCAGTTTTCACAGGCTACAAGAGACCCAGTACTTC.